Detailed here is one T cell receptor beta chain. Antigen specificity is unknown. One end of the junction fails to match germline, which may point to a read error. TCRdb reprocessed the reads via MiXCR and lists one record per CDR3 protein. The table lists 300,000 to 400,000 distinct CDR3 sequences, about 28% of them singletons, with roughly 20% in the top ten. The data are from a study of T cell repertoires in cytomegalovirus infection. On the study more broadly: CMV epitopes, recently identified HLA-C-restricted and well-studied HLA-B-restricted, were used.

The CDR3 contains 17 residues. Per the germline V gene, CDR1 is MGHRA and CDR2 is YSYEKL. Study outcomes and limitations: Ex vivo responses were dominated by HLA-C-restricted CMV-specific TCR beta clonotypes. There were carriers of CMV plus the relevant HLA, and cumulative public TCR beta family frequency identified them.

The chain links TRBV4-1 to TRBJ1-1; D may be TRBD1 (6 bases). The origin of this receptor is a human donor in good health (CMV status not recorded). Some clones in this sample may be carry-over from other donors' samples. The sequencing used cultured PBMCs, collected from culture after CMV antigen stimulation. Here the CDR3 DNA reads TGTGCCAGCACCCCCCAGGGGACGGAAACCATTGGCGCTGAAGCTTTCTTT. It yields the protein CASTPQGTETIGAEAFF.